The 22 T cell receptor beta chains presented below share a single source sample, sequenced in a study of control samples from healthy donors and cancer patients. Only in-frame clones appear in the TCRdb table, and some are missing; sequencing was by immunoSEQ multiplex PCR. The table includes about 70,000 clones, over 90% detected once. The sequenced sample consisted of blood. These TCRs come from a woman younger than 45 in good health.

The chain couples TRBV18 to TRBJ1-4, with a tentative D call TRBD1 (5 bases). This CDR3 spans 13 amino acids. V lost 6 bases, J lost 3 bases, and 8 bases lay in between. Germline loops: CDR1 KGHSH, CDR2 LQKENI. The CDR3 protein is CASSQQANEKLFF. CDR3 nucleotide sequence: TGTGCCAGCTCGCAACAGGCTAATGAAAAACTGTTTTTT.

The chain joins TRBV5-1 to TRBJ1-2; 7 positions agree with TRBD1. V was pared by 1 base and J by 6 bases, with 3 bases of the junction left unmatched. Looked up from germline, CDR1 is SGHRS and CDR2 is YFSETQ. The CDR3 has 13 residues. CDR3 protein: CASSLQGQDGYTF. CDR3 in DNA: TGCGCCAGCAGCTTGCAAGGACAGGATGGCTACACCTTC.

The chain joins TRBV9 to TRBJ1-2; no clear D. This CDR3 has 13 residues. Germline-derived CDR1 and CDR2 are SGDLS and YYNGEE. The V and J ends lost 9 bases and 2 bases respectively, with 14 bases between them. The CDR3 nucleotides are TGTGCCATCGGCCCAGAAGGAAACTATGGCTACACCTTC. Protein sequence: CAIGPEGNYGYTF.

The chain recombines TRBV6-5 with TRBJ1-5, with 9 bases lining up with TRBD1. The V gene's germline CDR1 is MNHEY and CDR2 SVGAGI. Trimming took 7 bases from V and 6 from J; bases not matched to a gene: 10. The CDR3 length is 15 residues. The CDR3 region is CASNDGGQGSQPQHF. CDR3 DNA sequence: TGTGCCAGCAACGACGGGGGACAGGGAAGTCAGCCCCAGCATTTT.

The chain combines TRBV6-2 or TRBV6-3 with TRBJ2-3; D is uncertain. Trimming took 2 bases from V and 0 from J, leaving 12 bases between them. Germline values: CDR1 MNHEY, CDR2 SVGEGT. The CDR3 runs 16 residues. The CDR3: CASSYGWGTSTDTQYF. The CDR3 nucleotides read TGTGCCAGCAGTTACGGTTGGGGAACGAGCACAGATACGCAGTATTTT.

V usage is TRBV27 and J usage is TRBJ2-5; 8 bases are shared with TRBD1. The germline CDR1 and CDR2 sequences are MNHEY and SMNVEV (reference sequence). The length of the CDR3 is 13 residues. The ends lost 5 bases at V and 5 bases at J; junction bases unmatched: 4. Here the CDR3 reads CASSARQGETQYF. As DNA, the CDR3 is TGTGCCAGCAGTGCCCGACAGGGGGAGACCCAGTACTTC.

The V gene is TRBV28, the J gene TRBJ1-1, with D perhaps TRBD1 (6 bases). Trimming cost V 5 bases and J 7 bases, with 23 bases left between them. Germline values: CDR1 MDHEN, CDR2 SYDVKM. The CDR3 loop spans 16 amino acids. CDR3 in amino acids: CASSSRDILDPIEAFF. The CDR3 nucleotides are TGTGCCAGCAGTAGCCGGGACATATTGGACCCGATTGAAGCTTTCTTT.

The V and J genes are TRBV7-8 and TRBJ1-2; D might be TRBD1 (5 bases). Trimming took off 0 bases at V and 3 bases at J, with 11 bases between the two ends. The V gene's germline CDR1 is SGHVS and CDR2 FQNEAQ. The CDR3 spans 15 residues. The CDR3 DNA reads TGTGCCAGCAGCTTAGCGGGCAGGGTGGACTATGGCTACACCTTC. Protein sequence: CASSLAGRVDYGYTF.

The rearrangement links TRBV19 to TRBJ1-5; D unresolved. Germline assignment: CDR1 LNHDA and CDR2 SQIVND (reference sequence). The CDR3 length is 16 residues. Trimming shortened V by 4 bases and J by 0 bases, and 13 bases separated the two germline ends. DNA for the CDR3: TGTGCCAGTAGTACACCTCGCGGCGATAGCAATCAGCCCCAGCATTTT. Its protein product is CASSTPRGDSNQPQHF.

The J gene is TRBJ2-7, the V gene TRBV19; weak D call: TRBD2 (6 bases). Germline CDR1 and CDR2: LNHDA and SQIVND (reference sequence). There are 14 residues in the CDR3. Trimming removed 5 bases from V and 5 bases from J, with 16 bases in between. CDR3 DNA sequence: TGTGCCAGTAGTCCGGGAGCGGCTAATAACGAGCAGTACTTC. It yields the protein CASSPGAANNEQYF.

The chain combines TRBV27 with TRBJ1-4, with 8 bases fitting TRBD1. Germline values: CDR1 MNHEY, CDR2 SMNVEV (reference sequence). The CDR3 runs to 14 residues. V shed 6 bases, J shed 6 bases, and the junction held 6 bases outside the gene matches. CDR3 amino acids: CASRLQGGDEKLFF. Here the CDR3 DNA reads TGTGCCAGCAGATTACAGGGGGGAGATGAAAAACTGTTTTTT.

The chain uses TRBV10-3 and TRBJ1-1, with 8 bases matching TRBD1. The CDR3 length is 12 residues. Germline CDR1 reads ENHRY; CDR2 reads SYGVKD. J was trimmed by 8 bases and V by 10 bases; bases with no gene match: 9. The CDR3 sequence is CATRQGQGEAFF. The CDR3 coding sequence is TGTGCCACCCGCCAAGGACAGGGAGAAGCTTTCTTT.

The chain recombines TRBV30 with TRBJ2-7, with 7 positions matching TRBD1. Germline V gene data show CDR1 as GTSNPN and CDR2 as SVGIG (reference sequence). V lost 0 bases and J lost 1; bases outside the gene matches: 3. The CDR3 consists of 14 residues. CDR3 region: CAWSVDRVSYEQYF. CDR3 in DNA: TGTGCCTGGAGTGTAGACAGGGTATCCTACGAGCAGTACTTC.

In DNA form, the CDR3 reads TGTGCCAGCAGTGGGCAGGGGATCACTGAAGCTTTCTTT. This sequence encodes CASSGQGITEAFF. V is TRBV12-3 or TRBV12-4 and J is TRBJ1-1, with D perhaps matching TRBD1 (6 bases). The V end lost 5 bases, the J end lost 4 bases, and 11 bases lay between the germline ends. The CDR3 is 13 residues long.

This sequence joins TRBV19 and TRBJ1-2; no clear D gene. The CDR3 has 12 residues. Between the trimmed V and J ends, which lost 3 bases and 7 bases, there was a span of 9 bases. Germline CDR1 LNHDA, CDR2 SQIVND (reference sequence). The CDR3 sequence: CASSIYGVGYTF. The CDR3 DNA follows: TGTGCCAGTAGTATTTACGGGGTTGGCTACACCTTC.

Only one count was recorded for this clone. The gene calls are TRBV14 and TRBJ1-1; 11 bases are a match to TRBD1. The V segment lost 6 bases and the J segment 5 bases; nucleotides outside the gene matches: 5. This CDR3 spans 14 amino acids. Per the germline V gene, CDR1 is SGHDN and CDR2 is FVKESK. Here the CDR3 reads CASRGQGEGTEAFF. CDR3 DNA sequence: TGTGCCAGCAGGGGACAGGGGGAAGGGACTGAAGCTTTCTTT.

The J gene is TRBJ1-2, the V gene TRBV12-3 or TRBV12-4, with unresolved D. This CDR3 has 13 residues. Trimming removed 1 base at V and 2 bases at J, with 5 bases between. In DNA form, the CDR3 reads TGTGCCAGCAGTTTAGTCACAAACTATGGCTACACCTTC. Translating it yields CASSLVTNYGYTF.

CDR3 protein: CASLRDDSYEQYF. DNA of the CDR3: TGCGCCAGCCTCCGGGACGACTCCTACGAGCAGTACTTC. The chain couples TRBV10-2 to TRBJ2-7, with D tentatively TRBD1 or TRBD2 (5 bases each). In germline, CDR1 is WSHSY, CDR2 SAAADI. The CDR3 has 13 amino acids. Trimming removed 8 bases from V and 0 bases from J, with 11 bases in between.

The genes are TRBV19 and TRBJ2-1; 9 bases are a match to TRBD1. This CDR3 has 15 amino acids. The V segment lost 7 bases and the J segment 5 bases; nucleotides outside the gene matches: 9. Germline-derived CDR1 and CDR2 are LNHDA and SQIVND (reference sequence). The CDR3 region has the DNA TGTGCCAGTACCCAGGGACAGGGTCTCCACAATGAGCAGTTCTTC. It translates to CASTQGQGLHNEQFF.

The rearrangement joins TRBV25-1 to TRBJ1-1, with D uncertain. CDR1 is MGHDK and CDR2 is SYGVNS in the germline V gene. This CDR3 is 15 amino acids long. Between the trimmed V and J ends, which lost 3 bases and 6 bases, there was a span of 17 bases. This CDR3 reads CASSEGWVGNAEAFF. The CDR3 DNA is TGTGCCAGCAGTGAGGGGTGGGTGGGTAACGCTGAAGCTTTCTTT.

This chain connects TRBV7-2 to TRBJ2-3, with 10 bases lining up with TRBD1. The CDR3 is 17 amino acids. In germline, CDR1 is SGHTA, CDR2 FQGNSA. The trim removed 4 bases at V and 6 bases at J, leaving 13 bases unmatched. In DNA form, the CDR3 reads TGTGCCAGCAGCTCCTTCGGGGTGGGACAGGGGCCGGATACGCAGTATTTT. Translation: CASSSFGVGQGPDTQYF.

With regard to this clone: The sample carries other DNA sequences with the same CDR3. The gene calls are TRBV4-1 and TRBJ1-1, with D maybe TRBD1 (5 bases). The germline V and J ends were trimmed by 3 bases and 0 bases, with 11 bases remaining between them. The CDR3 contains 15 residues. The germline CDR1 and CDR2 sequences are MGHRA and YSYEKL. CDR3 residues: CASSHLGTMNTEAFF. The CDR3 DNA reads as TGCGCCAGCAGCCACCTCGGGACTATGAACACTGAAGCTTTCTTT.